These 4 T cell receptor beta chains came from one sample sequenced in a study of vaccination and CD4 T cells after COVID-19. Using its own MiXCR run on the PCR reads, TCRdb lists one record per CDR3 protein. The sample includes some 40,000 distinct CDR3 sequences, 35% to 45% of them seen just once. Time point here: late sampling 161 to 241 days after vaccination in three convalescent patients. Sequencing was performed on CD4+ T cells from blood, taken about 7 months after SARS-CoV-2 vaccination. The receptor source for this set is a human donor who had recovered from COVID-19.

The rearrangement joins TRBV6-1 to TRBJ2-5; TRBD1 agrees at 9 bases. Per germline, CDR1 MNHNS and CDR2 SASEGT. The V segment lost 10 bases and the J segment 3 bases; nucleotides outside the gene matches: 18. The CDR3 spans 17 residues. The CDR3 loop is CATLLSVAGTGKETQYF. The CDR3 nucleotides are TGTGCCACGCTACTTTCCGTGGCCGGGACAGGGAAAGAGACCCAGTACTTC.

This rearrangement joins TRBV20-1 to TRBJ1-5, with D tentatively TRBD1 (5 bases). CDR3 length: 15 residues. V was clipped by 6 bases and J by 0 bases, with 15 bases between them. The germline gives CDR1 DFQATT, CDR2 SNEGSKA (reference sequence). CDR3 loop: CSAGTRDYSNQPQHF. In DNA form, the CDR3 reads TGCAGTGCGGGCACCAGGGATTATAGCAATCAGCCCCAGCATTTT.

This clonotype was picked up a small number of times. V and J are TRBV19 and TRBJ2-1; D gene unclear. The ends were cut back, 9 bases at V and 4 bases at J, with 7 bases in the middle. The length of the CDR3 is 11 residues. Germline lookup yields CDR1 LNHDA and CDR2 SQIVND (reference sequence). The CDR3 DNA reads TGTGCCAGCAGCTCTTACAATGAGCAGTTCTTC. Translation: CASSSYNEQFF.

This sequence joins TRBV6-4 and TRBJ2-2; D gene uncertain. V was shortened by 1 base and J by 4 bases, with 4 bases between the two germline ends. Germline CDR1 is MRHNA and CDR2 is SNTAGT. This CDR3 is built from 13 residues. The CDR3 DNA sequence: TGTGCCAGCAGTGACTTAGGCACCGGGGAGCTGTTTTTT. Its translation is CASSDLGTGELFF.